The 4 T cell receptor beta chains below come from one sample, sequenced in a study of T cell clonality in common variable immunodeficiency. The method was immunoSEQ multiplex PCR; TCRdb's version includes in-frame clones alone and lacks a portion of them. Listed for the sample are tens of thousands of clones, none seen a single time. The sample taken for sequencing was peripheral blood mononuclear cells. These receptors were taken from a person aged 18 to 75 in good health.

This clone has a count of ten or more. Coverage ceases 3 residues before the CDR3 finishes, and the germline J gene fills in the end. This chain joins TRBV5-4 and TRBJ2-1; 9 bases line up with TRBD1. Germline-derived CDR1 and CDR2 are SGHNT and YYREEE (reference sequence). Trimming took 3 bases from V and 5 from J; bases not matched to a gene: 3. This CDR3 has 14 residues. Incomplete CDR3 DNA: TGTGCCAGCAGCTGGGACAGGGCTGACAATGAG. Translated, it gives CASSWDRADNE. The whole CDR3 is CASSWDRADNEQFF.

This clone was recorded at least ten times. The read finishes 3 residues shy of the CDR3 end, and the germline J gene is used to complete it. The J gene is TRBJ1-5, the V gene TRBV19; D possibly corresponds to TRBD1 (5 bases). The germline V and J ends were trimmed by 5 bases and 0 bases, with 14 bases remaining between them. This CDR3 is built from 16 residues. Germline V lookup: CDR1 LNHDA, CDR2 SQIVND (reference sequence). Partial CDR3 DNA: TGTGCCAGTAGTTGGGGTCACCAGGGTAGCAATCAGCCC. Protein product: CASSWGHQGSNQP. The whole CDR3 protein reads CASSWGHQGSNQPQHF. The complete variable domain, with remaining parts taken from reference TRBV19 and TRBJ1-5, reads DGGITQSPKYLFRKEGQNVTLSCEQNLNHDAMYWYRQDPGQGLRLIYYSQIVNDFQKGDIAEGYSVSREKKESFPLTVTSAQKNPTAFYLCASSWGHQGSNQPQHFGDGTRLSIL.

This clone has ten or more counts. The read falls 3 residues short of the CDR3 end, and the missing part is taken from the germline J gene. The V gene is TRBV7-9, the J gene TRBJ1-2; 7 nucleotides agree with TRBD1. This CDR3 region has 12 residues. The germline V gene encodes CDR1 SEHNR and CDR2 FQNEAQ (reference sequence). CDR3 DNA, as far as it was read: TGTGCCAGCAGCCGCGGAGGGGGCGGC. It codes for CASSRGGGG. The full-length CDR3 reads as CASSRGGGGYTF.

This clone is labeled as medium-sized (0.01 to 0.1%). At one end the junction does not follow the germline gene, possibly because of a read error. The read ends 3 residues shy of where the CDR3 ends; the end is completed using the germline J gene. V gene TRBV4-2 combines with J gene TRBJ1-1, with 10 nucleotides matching TRBD1. The CDR3 has 16 amino acids. Germline values: CDR1 LGHNA, CDR2 YNFKEQ. The CDR3 is CASSPWGQGRVTEAFF. The covered CDR3 bases are TGCGCCAGCAGCCCGTGGGGACAGGGGAGGGTTACTGAA.